The sequence of this T cell receptor beta chain was determined in a study of blood T cell repertoires in COVID-19. Background on the study: Acute and convalescent COVID-19 samples came from the United States, Italy and Spain.

Clones were read by immunoSEQ multiplex PCR, and TCRdb kept only the in-frame ones, dropping some. This sample has some 250,000 clones, with approximately 83% found just once. CDR1 and CDR2 from the germline V gene are SGHRS and YFSETQ. The CDR3 contains 17 residues. V lost 0 bases, J lost 1 base, and 13 bases lay in between. Source material: peripheral blood. The chain is built from TRBV5-1 and TRBJ1-4, with a tentative D call TRBD1 (5 bases). The receptor comes from a woman in her twenties or thirties who had recovered from COVID-19. As DNA, the CDR3 is TGCGCCAGCAGCTTGGAGGAACCGGGGGGAACTAATGAAAAACTGTTTTTT. Its translation is CASSLEEPGGTNEKLFF.